A single sample gave rise to the 26 T cell receptor beta chains below, sequenced in a study of blood T cell repertoires in COVID-19. The table came from immunoSEQ multiplex PCR; TCRdb's copy has only in-frame clones and leaves some out. The data contain 75,000 to 100,000 clones, over 75% of them singletons. Sequencing was carried out using peripheral blood. These TCRs come from a human donor in a cohort sampled during active COVID-19.

The V call is TRBV11-3, the J call TRBJ2-7; perhaps TRBD2 as D (6 bases). The V gene lost 2 bases and the J gene lost 5 bases, with 10 bases spanning the gap. Germline CDR1 and CDR2: SGHNT and YENEEA. The CDR3 runs 13 residues. The CDR3 nucleotides read TGTGCCAGCAGCTTAAGCGGGTCCCACGAGCAGTACTTC. It codes for CASSLSGSHEQYF.

This clone was seen only a few times. The rearrangement links TRBV9 to TRBJ2-3; 7 nucleotides line up with TRBD2. Trimming at V came to 5 bases and at J to 2 bases, leaving 20 bases not matched to a gene. CDR3 length: 19 residues. Germline values: CDR1 SGDLS, CDR2 YYNGEE. CDR3 protein: CASRPPRAGASLITDTQYF. The CDR3 DNA follows: TGTGCCAGCAGACCCCCACGGGCGGGAGCCTCCCTTATCACAGATACGCAGTATTTT.

The rearrangement uses TRBV29-1 and TRBJ1-4; 11 bases are a match to TRBD1. The CDR3 is 13 residues long. The J segment lost 7 bases and the V segment lost 7 bases, leaving 5 bases of the junction unmatched. Germline CDR1 SQVTM, CDR2 ANQGSEA. The CDR3 loop reads CSAVGTGGEKLFF. CDR3 DNA sequence: TGCAGCGCCGTCGGGACAGGGGGTGAAAAACTGTTTTTT.

The gene calls are TRBV6-1 and TRBJ2-7; 7 nucleotides agree with TRBD1. Looked up from germline, CDR1 is MNHNS and CDR2 is SASEGT. V lost 3 bases and J lost 0; bases outside the gene matches: 8. This CDR3 contains 16 residues. The CDR3 is CASSDFGTESSYEQYF. As DNA, the CDR3 is TGTGCCAGCAGTGATTTCGGGACAGAGAGCTCCTACGAGCAGTACTTC.

The chain's CDR3 is CASRRLGGRGGEQFF. CDR3 in DNA: TGCGCCAGCAGACGTCTGGGCGGGAGGGGAGGTGAGCAGTTCTTC. V usage is TRBV4-1 and J usage is TRBJ2-1; TRBD2 matches 9 bases. There are 15 residues in the CDR3. Germline V gene sequence: CDR1 MGHRA, CDR2 YSYEKL. V shed 6 bases and J 9 bases; nucleotides not matched to a gene: 12.

This clone was picked up one time. The chain is built from TRBV27 and TRBJ2-3, with D tentatively TRBD2 (6 bases). CDR3 length: 15 amino acids. The V end lost 0 bases, the J end lost 2 bases, and 9 bases lay between the germline ends. Per germline, CDR1 MNHEY and CDR2 SMNVEV (reference sequence). CDR3 sequence (DNA): TGTGCCAGCAGTTTATCGGTAGCGGTCACAGATACGCAGTATTTT. Residues: CASSLSVAVTDTQYF.

The chain has TRBV7-8 and TRBJ2-7; maybe TRBD2 (6 bases). The V gene lost 0 bases and the J gene lost 2 bases, with 11 bases spanning the gap. The V gene's germline CDR1 is SGHVS and CDR2 FQNEAQ. The CDR3 consists of 15 residues. The CDR3 DNA reads as TGTGCCAGCAGCTTAGCGACGGGAGACCCCTACGAGCAGTACTTC. Protein sequence: CASSLATGDPYEQYF.

CDR3 amino acids: CASSERGQQPIYF. The CDR3 DNA sequence: TGTGCCAGCAGTGAGCGCGGACAGCAGCCCATATATTTT. This sequence joins TRBV2 and TRBJ1-3; D is possibly TRBD1 (6 bases). The CDR3 is 13 residues long. Germline-derived CDR1 and CDR2 are SNHLY and FYNNEI. V gave up 3 bases and J gave up 11 bases, with 14 bases separating them.

The rearrangement uses TRBV7-2 and TRBJ2-3, with a tentative D call TRBD1 (5 bases). V gave up 2 bases and J gave up 5 bases, with 23 bases separating them. In germline, CDR1 is SGHTA, CDR2 FQGNSA. The CDR3 has 18 residues. CDR3 residues: CASSLSGSRGLLGDTQYF. CDR3 nucleotides: TGTGCCAGCAGCTTAAGTGGAAGTAGGGGCCTTCTCGGAGATACGCAGTATTTT.

This chain uses TRBV2 with TRBJ1-1; 7 bases map to TRBD1. The germline V gene encodes CDR1 SNHLY and CDR2 FYNNEI. J gave up 0 bases and V 6 bases, and 4 bases lay outside the gene matches. The CDR3 length is 14 residues. The CDR3 sequence: CASRETGVNTEAFF. As DNA, the CDR3 is TGTGCCAGCAGAGAAACAGGGGTGAACACTGAAGCTTTCTTT.

The chain uses TRBV7-9 and TRBJ1-1, with a weak D call TRBD1 (6 bases). Trimming took off 7 bases at V and 3 bases at J, with 12 bases between the two ends. CDR3 size: 13 residues. Per the germline V gene, CDR1 is SEHNR and CDR2 is FQNEAQ (reference sequence). The CDR3 protein is CASNSHRDTEAFF. The CDR3 nucleotides are TGTGCCAGCAATTCCCACAGGGACACTGAAGCTTTCTTT.

J is TRBJ1-4 and V is TRBV5-1; 8 bases are shared with TRBD1. The CDR3 extends over 16 amino acids. Trimming at V came to 4 bases and at J to 5 bases, leaving 10 bases not matched to a gene. CDR1 is SGHRS, CDR2 YFSETQ, per germline. CDR3 DNA: TGCGCCAGCAGCGAGACTCCCGGGACAGGAAATGAAAAACTGTTTTTT. Its protein is CASSETPGTGNEKLFF.

The genes are TRBV13 and TRBJ2-7, with a tentative D call TRBD1 (6 bases). Trimming removed 1 base at V and 1 base at J, with 11 bases between. The CDR3 extends over 15 amino acids. CDR1 and CDR2 (germline): PRHDT, FYEKMQ (reference sequence). The CDR3 bases are TGTGCCAGCAGCTTAGACAGGGCCGGGTCCTACGAGCAGTACTTC. Protein sequence: CASSLDRAGSYEQYF.

The rearrangement joins TRBV3-1 (or the pseudogene TRBV3-2) to TRBJ1-3; D unclear. The germline V gene encodes CDR1 LGHDT and CDR2 YNNKEL (reference sequence). Deletions cut 0 bases from V and 4 bases from J, with 7 bases between. The CDR3 extends over 14 amino acids. The chain's CDR3 is CASSQDPHGNTIYF. CDR3 nucleotide sequence: TGTGCCAGCAGCCAAGATCCACACGGAAACACCATATATTTT.

This clone was seen once. This chain uses TRBV6-5 with TRBJ2-7, with TRBD2 matching over 13 bases. CDR3 size: 14 residues. J was trimmed by 4 bases and V by 6 bases; bases with no gene match: 3. The germline CDR1 and CDR2 sequences are MNHEY and SVGAGI. CDR3 in amino acids: CASRWTSGSYEQYF. The CDR3 region has the DNA TGTGCCAGCAGATGGACTAGCGGGAGTTACGAGCAGTACTTC.

V usage is TRBV5-4 and J usage is TRBJ2-1; D gene unclear. This CDR3 is 14 amino acids long. In germline, CDR1 is SGHNT, CDR2 YYREEE (reference sequence). The V end was cut by 2 bases, the J end by 5 bases, with 11 bases between. The DNA for the CDR3 is TGTGCCAGCAGCTTATTCATGACAAACAATGAGCAGTTCTTC. It is translated as CASSLFMTNNEQFF.

This clone has only one observation. The chain combines TRBV3-1 (or the pseudogene TRBV3-2) with TRBJ2-7, with 9 positions matching TRBD2. CDR1 is LGHDT, CDR2 YNNKEL, per germline (reference sequence). Trimming cost V 7 bases and J 5 bases; bases outside gene matches: 24. There are 19 residues in the CDR3. The chain's CDR3 is CASTPAPRREGSMWDEQYF. CDR3 DNA: TGTGCCAGCACCCCCGCACCACGGCGGGAGGGTTCCATGTGGGACGAGCAGTACTTC.

V gene TRBV10-3 combines with J gene TRBJ1-1, with 7 bases that match TRBD1. The CDR3 loop spans 15 amino acids. The germline V gene encodes CDR1 ENHRY and CDR2 SYGVKD. The V segment lost 5 bases and the J segment 1 base; nucleotides outside the gene matches: 7. The CDR3 spells CAISQSGTANTEAFF. The CDR3 bases are TGTGCCATCAGTCAATCCGGGACAGCGAACACTGAAGCTTTCTTT.

The chain combines TRBV28 with TRBJ1-4; TRBD1 matches at 7 bases. Trimming removed 1 base from V and 4 bases from J; junction bases left unmatched: 3. The CDR3 extends over 15 amino acids. The germline V gene encodes CDR1 MDHEN and CDR2 SYDVKM. CDR3 amino acids: CASSLLAGGNEKLFF. For the CDR3, the DNA is TGTGCCAGCAGTTTATTGGCAGGGGGTAATGAAAAACTGTTTTTT.

The chain links TRBV5-4 to TRBJ2-2, with a tentative D call TRBD1 (5 bases). CDR3 length equals 14 residues. V lost 7 bases to trimming and J lost 4 bases, with 14 bases between them. Germline V CDR1 and CDR2: SGHNT, YYREEE (reference sequence). The CDR3 DNA is TGTGCCAGCCGTAGGTGGGGCGGCACCGGGGAGCTGTTTTTT. This codes for CASRRWGGTGELFF.

The chain is built from TRBV6-5 and TRBJ2-2; D is unresolved. This CDR3 contains 15 residues. The V gene lost 6 bases and the J gene lost 4 bases, with 15 bases spanning the gap. Germline-derived CDR1 and CDR2 are MNHEY and SVGAGI. The CDR3 DNA is TGTGCCAGCAGCAGAGATTTCCGCGGCACCGGGGAGCTGTTTTTT. It yields the protein CASSRDFRGTGELFF.

The DNA of the CDR3 is TGTGCCAGCAACCAGGGGCCTAGCTCCCCAGATACGCAGTATTTT. Translating gives CASNQGPSSPDTQYF. This chain links TRBV6-5 with TRBJ2-3; perhaps TRBD1 as D (6 bases). V was pared by 7 bases and J by 4 bases, with 18 bases between. Germline V CDR1 and CDR2: MNHEY, SVGAGI. CDR3 size: 15 residues.

This rearrangement joins TRBV7-9 to TRBJ1-5; TRBD1 might be the D (5 bases). This CDR3 comprises 15 residues. Looked up from germline, CDR1 is SEHNR and CDR2 is FQNEAQ (reference sequence). Trimming took off 4 bases at V and 2 bases at J, with 12 bases between the two ends. This CDR3 reads CASSSQAGGNQPQHF. Here the CDR3 DNA reads TGTGCCAGCAGCTCCCAGGCGGGGGGCAATCAGCCCCAGCATTTT.

In this sample, this clone turned up once. The rearrangement joins TRBV4-2 to TRBJ1-6, with unresolved D. Germline CDR1 reads LGHNA; CDR2 reads YNFKEQ. V was pared by 2 bases and J by 0 bases, with 8 bases between. This CDR3 is 16 amino acids long. CDR3 in amino acids: CASSQTTSSYNSPLHF. CDR3 bases: TGTGCCAGCAGCCAAACGACTAGCTCCTATAATTCACCCCTCCACTTT.

This chain uses TRBV5-1 with TRBJ1-2; 9 nucleotides line up with TRBD1. The length of the CDR3 is 15 residues. Trimming removed 3 bases from V and 6 bases from J; junction bases left unmatched: 9. The germline CDR1 and CDR2 sequences are SGHRS and YFSETQ. CDR3 sequence: CASSSAGQGLHGYTF. The CDR3 DNA is TGCGCCAGCAGCTCGGCGGGACAGGGTTTGCATGGCTACACCTTC.

V usage is TRBV20-1 and J usage is TRBJ2-3; D unclear. V was clipped by 2 bases and J by 6 bases, with 3 bases between them. CDR3 length: 10 amino acids. From germline, CDR1 is DFQATT and CDR2 SNEGSKA (reference sequence). This chain's CDR3 is CSARLDTQYF. The CDR3 bases are TGCAGTGCTAGACTCGATACGCAGTATTTT.